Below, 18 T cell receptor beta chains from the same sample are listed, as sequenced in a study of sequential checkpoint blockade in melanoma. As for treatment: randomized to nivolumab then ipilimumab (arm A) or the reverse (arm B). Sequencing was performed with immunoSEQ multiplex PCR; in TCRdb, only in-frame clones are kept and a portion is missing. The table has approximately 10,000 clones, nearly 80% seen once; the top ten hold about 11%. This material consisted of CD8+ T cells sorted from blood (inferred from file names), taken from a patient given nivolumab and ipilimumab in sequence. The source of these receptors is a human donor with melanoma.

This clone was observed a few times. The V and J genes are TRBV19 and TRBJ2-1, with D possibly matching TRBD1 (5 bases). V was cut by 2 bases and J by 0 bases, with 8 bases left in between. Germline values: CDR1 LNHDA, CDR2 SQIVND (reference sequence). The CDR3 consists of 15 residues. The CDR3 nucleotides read TGTGCCAGTAGTATAAGCCAGGGCTCCTACAATGAGCAGTTCTTC. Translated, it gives CASSISQGSYNEQFF.

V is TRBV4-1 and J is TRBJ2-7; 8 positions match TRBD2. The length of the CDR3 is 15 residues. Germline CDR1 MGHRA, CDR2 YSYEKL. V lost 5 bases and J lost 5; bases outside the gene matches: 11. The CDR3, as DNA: TGCGCCAGCAGCAACAGCGGGAGACCCTACGACGAGCAGTACTTC. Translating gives CASSNSGRPYDEQYF.

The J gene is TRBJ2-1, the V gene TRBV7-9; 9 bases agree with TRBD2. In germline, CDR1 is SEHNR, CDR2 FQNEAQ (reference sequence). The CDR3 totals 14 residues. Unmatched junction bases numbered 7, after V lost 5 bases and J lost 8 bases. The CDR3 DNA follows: TGTGCCAGCAGCCCTAGCGGGAAGGTCTATGAGCAGTTCTTC. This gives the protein CASSPSGKVYEQFF.

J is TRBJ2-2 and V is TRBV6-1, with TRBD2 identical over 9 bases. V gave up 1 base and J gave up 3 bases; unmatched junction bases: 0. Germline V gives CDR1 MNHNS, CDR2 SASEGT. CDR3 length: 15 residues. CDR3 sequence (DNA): TGTGCCAGCAGTGAAGGGACTAGCGACACCGGGGAGCTGTTTTTT. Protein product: CASSEGTSDTGELFF.

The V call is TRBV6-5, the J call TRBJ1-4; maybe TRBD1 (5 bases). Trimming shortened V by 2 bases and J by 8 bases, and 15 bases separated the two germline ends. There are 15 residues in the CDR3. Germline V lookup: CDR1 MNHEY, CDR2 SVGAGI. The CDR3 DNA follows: TGTGCCAGCAGTTACGGGCAGGGTGGTTGGGAAAAACTGTTTTTT. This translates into CASSYGQGGWEKLFF.

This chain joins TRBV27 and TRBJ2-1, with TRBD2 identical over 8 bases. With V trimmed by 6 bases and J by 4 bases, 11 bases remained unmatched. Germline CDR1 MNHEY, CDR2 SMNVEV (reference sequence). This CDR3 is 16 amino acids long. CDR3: CASSPSRAGVYNEQFF. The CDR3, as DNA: TGTGCCAGCAGCCCCAGTCGAGCGGGGGTATACAATGAGCAGTTCTTC.

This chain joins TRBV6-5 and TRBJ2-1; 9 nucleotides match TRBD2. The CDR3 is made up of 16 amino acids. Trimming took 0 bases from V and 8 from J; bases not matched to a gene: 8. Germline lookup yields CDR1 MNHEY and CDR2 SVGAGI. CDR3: CASSYSGGRASDEQFF. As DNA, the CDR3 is TGTGCCAGCAGTTACTCTGGCGGGAGGGCCAGTGATGAGCAGTTCTTC.

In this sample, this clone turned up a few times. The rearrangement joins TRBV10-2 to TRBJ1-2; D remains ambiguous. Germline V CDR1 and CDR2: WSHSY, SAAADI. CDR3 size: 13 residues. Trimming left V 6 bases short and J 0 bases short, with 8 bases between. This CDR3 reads CASREGANYGYTF. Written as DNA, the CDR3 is TGCGCCAGCAGGGAGGGAGCTAACTATGGCTACACCTTC.

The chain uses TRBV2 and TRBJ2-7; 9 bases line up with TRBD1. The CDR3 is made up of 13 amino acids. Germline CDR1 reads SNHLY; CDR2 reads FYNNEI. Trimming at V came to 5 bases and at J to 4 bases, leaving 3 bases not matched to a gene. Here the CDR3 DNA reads TGTGCCAGCAGTCTTGGGACAGGGTACGAGCAGTACTTC. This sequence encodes CASSLGTGYEQYF.

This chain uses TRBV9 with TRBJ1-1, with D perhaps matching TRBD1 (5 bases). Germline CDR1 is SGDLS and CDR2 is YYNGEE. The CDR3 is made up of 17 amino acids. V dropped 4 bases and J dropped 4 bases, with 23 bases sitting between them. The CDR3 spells CASSPIDGGIRFTEAFF. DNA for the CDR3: TGTGCCAGCAGCCCCATTGACGGGGGAATAAGGTTCACTGAAGCTTTCTTT.

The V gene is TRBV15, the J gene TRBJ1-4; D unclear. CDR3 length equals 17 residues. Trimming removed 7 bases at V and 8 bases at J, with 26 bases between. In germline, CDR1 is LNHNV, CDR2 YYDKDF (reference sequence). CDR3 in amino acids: CATTPASEQRAREKLFF. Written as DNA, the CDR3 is TGTGCCACCACCCCAGCCTCTGAACAGAGGGCGAGGGAAAAACTGTTTTTT. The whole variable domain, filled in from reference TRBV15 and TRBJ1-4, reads DAMVIQNPRYQVTQFGKPVTLSCSQTLNHNVMYWYQQKSSQAPKLLFHYYDKDFNNEADTPDNFQSRRPNTSFCFLDIRSPGLGDTAMYLCATTPASEQRAREKLFFGSGTQLSVL.

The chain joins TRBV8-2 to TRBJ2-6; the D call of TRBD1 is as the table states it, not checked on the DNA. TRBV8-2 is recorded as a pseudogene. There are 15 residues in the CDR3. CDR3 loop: CGKYRTQSRANVLTF. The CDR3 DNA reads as TGTGGCAAGTATAGGACACAAAGTCGGGCCAACGTCCTGACTTTC.

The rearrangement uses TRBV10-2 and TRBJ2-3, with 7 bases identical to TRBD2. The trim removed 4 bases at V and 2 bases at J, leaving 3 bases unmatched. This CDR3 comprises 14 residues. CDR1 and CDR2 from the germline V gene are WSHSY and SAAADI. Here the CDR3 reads CASSAAGVTDTQYF. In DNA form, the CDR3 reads TGCGCCAGCAGTGCTGCGGGGGTCACAGATACGCAGTATTTT.

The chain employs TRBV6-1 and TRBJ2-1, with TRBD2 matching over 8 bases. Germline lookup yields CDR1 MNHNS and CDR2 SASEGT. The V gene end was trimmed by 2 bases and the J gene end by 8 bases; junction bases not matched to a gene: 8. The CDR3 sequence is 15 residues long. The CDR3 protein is CASSERSGSSHEQFF. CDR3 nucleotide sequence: TGTGCCAGCAGTGAACGGAGCGGGAGTTCCCATGAGCAGTTCTTC.

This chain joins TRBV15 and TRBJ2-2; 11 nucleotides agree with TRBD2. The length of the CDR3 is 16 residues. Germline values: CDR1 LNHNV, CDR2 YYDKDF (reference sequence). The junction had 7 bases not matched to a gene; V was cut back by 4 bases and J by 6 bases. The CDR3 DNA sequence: TGTGCCACCAGCATAACTAGCGGGAGAATGGCCGGGGAGCTGTTTTTT. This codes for CATSITSGRMAGELFF.

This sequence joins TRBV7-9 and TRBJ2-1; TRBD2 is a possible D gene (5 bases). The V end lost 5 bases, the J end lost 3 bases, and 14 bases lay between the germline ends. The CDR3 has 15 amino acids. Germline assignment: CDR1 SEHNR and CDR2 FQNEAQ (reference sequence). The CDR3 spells CASSPRVERYNEQFF. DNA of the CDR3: TGTGCCAGCAGCCCGAGGGTTGAACGCTACAATGAGCAGTTCTTC.

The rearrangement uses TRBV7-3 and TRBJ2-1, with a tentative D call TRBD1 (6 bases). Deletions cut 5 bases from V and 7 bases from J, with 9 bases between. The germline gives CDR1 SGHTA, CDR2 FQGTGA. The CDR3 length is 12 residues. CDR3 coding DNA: TGTGCCAGCAGCAATACAGGGAATGAGCAGTTCTTC. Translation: CASSNTGNEQFF.

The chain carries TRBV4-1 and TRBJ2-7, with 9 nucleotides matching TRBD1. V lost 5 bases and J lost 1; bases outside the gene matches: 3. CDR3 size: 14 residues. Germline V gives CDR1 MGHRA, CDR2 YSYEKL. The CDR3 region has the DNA TGCGCCAGCAGCTCGGGACAGGGATCCTACGAGCAGTACTTC. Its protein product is CASSSGQGSYEQYF.